These 31 T cell receptor beta chains originate from one sample sequenced in a study of response to subunit inactivated influenza vaccine. Each CDR3 protein gets one entry after TCRdb re-called the RT-PCR reads with MiXCR. This sample yields 500,000 or so distinct CDR3 sequences, of which approximately 16% are seen a single time; approximately 3% belongs to the top ten. The starting material was CD4+ T cells sorted from PBMCs, obtained less than 25 months after vaccination. All receptors come from a man between 50 and 75 years old who received an inactivated influenza vaccine.

This clonotype turned up a few times. V and J are TRBV28 and TRBJ1-2, with 8 bases matching TRBD1. This CDR3 spans 14 amino acids. From germline, CDR1 is MDHEN and CDR2 SYDVKM. After removal of 7 bases from V and 7 bases from J, the junction contained 11 bases not matched to a gene. CDR3 in DNA: TGTGCCAGCACCAGACAGGGGTTAAGGCTTGGCTACACCTTC. Translated: CASTRQGLRLGYTF.

A remark on this clonotype: One end of the junction varies from germline; a read error may be responsible. The rearrangement links TRBV6-5 to TRBJ1-4; tentative D call: TRBD1 (5 bases). The CDR3 loop spans 14 amino acids. CDR1 MNHEY and CDR2 SVGAGI come from the germline V gene. In nucleotides, the CDR3 is TGTGCCAGCAGTGACTCCGGGGGAAGAGAAAAACTGTTTTTT. It specifies CASSDSGGREKLFF.

This clonotype was picked up a small number of times. This rearrangement joins TRBV6-5 to TRBJ2-1; D is ambiguous. The CDR3 totals 13 residues. CDR1 MNHEY and CDR2 SVGAGI come from the germline V gene. Between the trimmed V and J ends, which lost 0 bases and 10 bases, there was a span of 10 bases. The CDR3 nucleotides read TGTGCCAGCAGTTACTCTAGGTTTAGGGAGCAGTTCTTC. This encodes CASSYSRFREQFF.

This clonotype has only a few counts. The chain carries TRBV3-1 and TRBJ2-1; D is tentatively TRBD1 or TRBD2 (5 bases each). The CDR3 spans 15 residues. V dropped 4 bases and J dropped 9 bases, with 19 bases sitting between them. Germline CDR1 and CDR2: LGHDT and YNNKEL (reference sequence). The CDR3 DNA follows: TGTGCCAGCAGCCCCCCGGGGAACACTGGGGGTGAGCAGTTCTTC. Amino acid sequence: CASSPPGNTGGEQFF.

The V gene is TRBV2, the J gene TRBJ2-5; D could derive from TRBD1 or TRBD2 (5 bases each). Per germline, CDR1 SNHLY and CDR2 FYNNEI. This CDR3 has 15 residues. The V end was cut by 7 bases, the J end by 0 bases, with 15 bases between. CDR3 coding DNA: TGTGCCAGCACCCGAATGGGGACGGACCAAGAGACCCAGTACTTC. This encodes CASTRMGTDQETQYF.

This clonotype turned up a few times. This chain links TRBV19 with TRBJ2-3; TRBD2 agrees at 10 bases. The CDR3 spans 14 residues. Trimming at V came to 5 bases and at J to 4 bases, leaving 3 bases not matched to a gene. In germline, CDR1 is LNHDA, CDR2 SQIVND (reference sequence). The CDR3 protein is CASSLAGVSDTQYF. DNA of the CDR3: TGTGCCAGTAGTCTAGCGGGGGTGTCAGATACGCAGTATTTT.

Only a few counts were recorded for this clonotype. The chain's CDR3 is CASSLVSPGTDTQYF. The CDR3 DNA sequence: TGCGCCAGCAGCTTGGTTAGCCCGGGCACAGATACGCAGTATTTT. This sequence joins TRBV5-1 and TRBJ2-3; D unclear. The CDR3 has 15 residues. CDR1 is SGHRS, CDR2 YFSETQ, per germline. Deletions cut 0 bases from V and 1 base from J, with 9 bases between.

J is TRBJ2-7 and V is TRBV10-2; D not resolved. Trimming pared 8 bases from V and 4 bases from J, leaving 15 bases between. This CDR3 contains 13 residues. Germline CDR1 and CDR2: WSHSY and SAAADI. In DNA, the CDR3 is TGCGCCAGCCTAAACTTCGATGGGTACGAGCAGTACTTC. Translation: CASLNFDGYEQYF.

The chain employs TRBV7-9 and TRBJ1-1, with D unclear. Trimming cost V 0 bases and J 1 base, with 9 bases left between them. The CDR3 is 15 amino acids. CDR1 is SEHNR and CDR2 is FQNEAQ in the germline V gene (reference sequence). CDR3: CASSLALGRNTEAFF. CDR3 DNA sequence: TGTGCCAGCAGCTTAGCCTTAGGACGGAACACTGAAGCTTTCTTT.

The table lists this clonotype with many counts. The CDR3: CASSLERNQPQHF. DNA for the CDR3: TGTGCCAGCAGCCTTGAACGAAATCAGCCCCAGCATTTT. V is TRBV7-2 and J is TRBJ1-5; no clear D gene. V was trimmed by 5 bases and J by 4 bases, leaving 9 bases between them. The V gene's germline CDR1 is SGHTA and CDR2 FQGNSA. This CDR3 is 13 amino acids long.

The chain uses TRBV15 and TRBJ1-5; TRBD1 might be the D (5 bases). Trimming shortened V by 3 bases and J by 3 bases, and 15 bases separated the two germline ends. CDR3 length equals 16 residues. Germline loops: CDR1 LNHNV, CDR2 YYDKDF (reference sequence). CDR3 region: CATSRQGATHNQPQHF. The CDR3 DNA reads TGTGCCACCAGCAGGCAAGGGGCGACCCACAATCAGCCCCAGCATTTT.

This clonotype was counted many times. The chain uses TRBV5-1 and TRBJ2-7, with 10 positions matching TRBD1. CDR1 and CDR2 from the germline V gene are SGHRS and YFSETQ. J lost 3 bases, V lost 0 bases, and 9 bases had no gene match. The CDR3 is made up of 17 amino acids. The CDR3 sequence: CASSLAPSGTGVYEQYF. The CDR3 DNA follows: TGCGCCAGCAGCTTGGCCCCCTCCGGGACAGGGGTCTACGAGCAGTACTTC.

The genes are TRBV28 and TRBJ2-2, with D unresolved. The CDR3 is 14 amino acids. The V end lost 3 bases, the J end lost 4 bases, and 9 bases lay between the germline ends. CDR1 is MDHEN and CDR2 is SYDVKM in the germline V gene. The CDR3 DNA reads TGTGCCAGCAGTTTGGTCAAGACCACCGGGGAGCTGTTTTTT. Its translation is CASSLVKTTGELFF.

This clonotype was observed a handful of times. This sequence joins TRBV9 and TRBJ2-5; 10 bases align to TRBD2. This CDR3 has 15 amino acids. Germline V lookup: CDR1 SGDLS, CDR2 YYNGEE. Trimming at V came to 4 bases and at J to 2 bases, leaving 5 bases not matched to a gene. The CDR3 region is CASSRLAGKQETQYF. The CDR3, as DNA: TGTGCCAGCAGCAGACTAGCGGGCAAACAAGAGACCCAGTACTTC.

The chain couples TRBV9 to TRBJ2-2; D is perhaps TRBD2 (6 bases). Germline CDR1 is SGDLS and CDR2 is YYNGEE. V was clipped by 4 bases and J by 2 bases, with 12 bases between them. This CDR3 is 15 amino acids long. CDR3: CASSLPGTNTGELFF. Here the CDR3 DNA reads TGTGCCAGCAGCCTTCCCGGGACTAACACCGGGGAGCTGTTTTTT.

V usage is TRBV18 and J usage is TRBJ1-1; the D gene is possibly TRBD1 (5 bases). Germline CDR1 and CDR2: KGHSH and LQKENI. V was cut by 5 bases and J by 2 bases, with 15 bases left in between. The CDR3 covers 15 residues. The CDR3 region is CASSVHMGGNTEAFF. DNA for the CDR3: TGTGCCAGCTCAGTCCACATGGGGGGTAACACTGAAGCTTTCTTT.

This chain uses TRBV7-3 with TRBJ2-1; TRBD2 matches 11 bases. J lost 5 bases, V lost 4 bases, and 16 bases had no gene match. CDR1 is SGHTA and CDR2 is FQGTGA in the germline V gene. This CDR3 has 19 residues. The CDR3 DNA follows: TGTGCCAGCAGCTCGTTGACTAGCGGGATCCAGAGTAGGCACAATGAGCAGTTCTTC. The encoded protein is CASSSLTSGIQSRHNEQFF. Supplemented by reference TRBV7-3 and TRBJ2-1, the full variable domain reads GAGVSQTPSNKVTEKGKYVELRCDPISGHTALYWYRQSLGQGPEFLIYFQGTGAADDSGLPNDRFFAVRPEGSVSTLKIQRTERGDSAVYLCASSSLTSGIQSRHNEQFFGPGTRLTVL.

The chain carries TRBV2 and TRBJ2-3; 10 nucleotides line up with TRBD2. The ends lost 3 bases at V and 3 bases at J; junction bases unmatched: 3. The CDR3 has 15 amino acids. Germline loops: CDR1 SNHLY, CDR2 FYNNEI. The CDR3 region has the DNA TGTGCCAGCAGTGAGCTAGCGGGGGAAACAGATACGCAGTATTTT. Translating gives CASSELAGETDTQYF.

V is TRBV6-1 and J is TRBJ1-2; D is perhaps TRBD1 (6 bases). Looked up from germline, CDR1 is MNHNS and CDR2 is SASEGT. Trimming took off 6 bases at V and 3 bases at J, with 17 bases between the two ends. The CDR3 totals 15 residues. CDR3 coding DNA: TGTGCCAGCAGGAGACCAGGGGTTGGCGACTATGGCTACACCTTC. This translates into CASRRPGVGDYGYTF.

J is TRBJ2-7 and V is TRBV30, with TRBD1 as a possible D gene (5 bases). V dropped 4 bases and J dropped 2 bases, with 18 bases sitting between them. CDR3 size: 15 residues. In germline, CDR1 is GTSNPN, CDR2 SVGIG (reference sequence). For the CDR3, the DNA is TGTGCCTGGAATTCCCCCGCAGGGTGGACCTACGAGCAGTACTTC. This gives the protein CAWNSPAGWTYEQYF.

V usage is TRBV7-9 and J usage is TRBJ2-1; D is perhaps TRBD1 (6 bases). This CDR3 region has 14 residues. Between the trimmed V and J ends, which lost 2 bases and 5 bases, there was a span of 10 bases. Germline CDR1 reads SEHNR; CDR2 reads FQNEAQ (reference sequence). CDR3 region: CASSLPPGDNEQFF. CDR3 coding DNA: TGTGCCAGCAGCTTACCCCCAGGGGACAATGAGCAGTTCTTC.

The J gene is TRBJ2-3, the V gene TRBV28; no clear D gene. CDR3 size: 15 residues. V was trimmed by 1 base and J by 0 bases, leaving 8 bases between them. Germline lookup yields CDR1 MDHEN and CDR2 SYDVKM. Here the CDR3 reads CASSLYISSTDTQYF. CDR3 in DNA: TGTGCCAGCAGTTTATACATATCTAGCACAGATACGCAGTATTTT.

The chain combines TRBV4-1 with TRBJ2-5, with 13 bases fitting TRBD2. The CDR3 is 16 amino acids. Germline V gene lookup returns CDR1 MGHRA and CDR2 YSYEKL. The V gene end was trimmed by 5 bases and the J gene end by 3 bases; junction bases not matched to a gene: 6. The CDR3, as DNA: TGCGCCAGCAGCATGAGGACTAGCGGGGGAAAAGAGACCCAGTACTTC. Its translation: CASSMRTSGGKETQYF.

The chain carries TRBV25-1 and TRBJ1-4; TRBD1 matches 8 bases. Germline V CDR1 and CDR2: MGHDK, SYGVNS. The CDR3 runs 15 residues. Germline trimming cut 6 bases from V and 7 bases from J; bases unmatched to any gene: 10. DNA of the CDR3: TGTGCCAGCAGAGATTCAGGGGGCGGGGGTGAAAAACTGTTTTTT. Its translation is CASRDSGGGGEKLFF.

This clonotype was counted between two and nine times. The chain joins TRBV29-1 to TRBJ2-5; 8 nucleotides align to TRBD1. CDR3 length: 13 residues. Germline V lookup: CDR1 SQVTM, CDR2 ANQGSEA. Trimming took 4 bases from V and 4 from J; bases not matched to a gene: 5. The CDR3 protein is CSVGQGRGETQYF. In DNA form, the CDR3 reads TGCAGCGTTGGACAGGGGAGAGGAGAGACCCAGTACTTC.

The table lists this clonotype with many counts. The chain couples TRBV5-5 to TRBJ1-1; D may be TRBD1 (5 bases). V was cut by 4 bases and J by 0 bases, with 13 bases left in between. The germline V gene encodes CDR1 SGHKS and CDR2 YYEKEE (reference sequence). There are 15 residues in the CDR3. The CDR3: CASSPRDLMNTEAFF. In DNA, the CDR3 is TGTGCCAGCAGCCCCCGGGACCTCATGAACACTGAAGCTTTCTTT. The full variable domain, rest sourced from reference TRBV5-5 and TRBJ1-1, is DAGVTQSPTHLIKTRGQQVTLRCSPISGHKSVSWYQQVLGQGPQFIFQYYEKEERGRGNFPDRFSARQFPNYSSELNVNALLLGDSALYLCASSPRDLMNTEAFFGQGTRLTVV.

This clonotype has a handful of counts. V and J are TRBV4-3 and TRBJ2-7, with D tentatively TRBD1 (6 bases). V gave up 1 base and J gave up 4 bases, with 17 bases separating them. The CDR3 is made up of 16 amino acids. Germline V lookup: CDR1 LGHNA, CDR2 YSLEER. The CDR3 is CASSQVRGYGSYEQYF. CDR3 in DNA: TGCGCCAGCAGCCAAGTGAGGGGGTATGGATCGTACGAGCAGTACTTC.

CDR3 in DNA: TGTGCCAGCAGCGTCGGCGACAGTATGAACACTGAAGCTTTCTTT. Translated: CASSVGDSMNTEAFF. This sequence joins TRBV9 and TRBJ1-1; TRBD1 might be the D (5 bases). Deletions cut 2 bases from V and 0 bases from J, with 11 bases between. CDR1 is SGDLS and CDR2 is YYNGEE in the germline V gene. This CDR3 is built from 15 residues.

This chain connects TRBV28 to TRBJ2-5, with D possibly being TRBD1 or TRBD2 (6 bases each). From germline, CDR1 is MDHEN and CDR2 SYDVKM. CDR3 length: 15 amino acids. The germline V and J ends were trimmed by 6 bases and 4 bases, with 18 bases remaining between them. The chain's CDR3 is CASRTSGAGAETQYF. DNA of the CDR3: TGTGCCAGCAGGACCTCGGGGGCAGGGGCAGAGACCCAGTACTTC.

The chain combines TRBV7-2 with TRBJ2-6; a possible D gene is TRBD1 (5 bases). This CDR3 spans 15 amino acids. Germline V CDR1 and CDR2: SGHTA, FQGNSA. Trimming removed 3 bases from V and 3 bases from J, with 9 bases in between. CDR3 amino acids: CASSFQGIGANVLTF. CDR3 DNA sequence: TGTGCCAGCAGCTTCCAGGGTATTGGGGCCAACGTCCTGACTTTC.

This clonotype was seen at least ten times. This chain links TRBV7-2 with TRBJ2-4; 11 nucleotides align to TRBD2. The germline CDR1 and CDR2 sequences are SGHTA and FQGNSA. V lost 5 bases, J lost 6 bases, and 9 bases stayed unmatched. The length of the CDR3 is 16 residues. For the CDR3, the DNA is TGTGCCAGCAGCACCAGCCCGGGACTAGCGGTAAACATTCAGTACTTC. It specifies CASSTSPGLAVNIQYF.